This T cell receptor (beta chain) was obtained from a study of control samples from healthy donors and cancer patients. CDR3 length: 16 amino acids. Germline CDR1 MNHNY, CDR2 SVGAGI (reference sequence). V shed 7 bases and J 6 bases; nucleotides not matched to a gene: 17. Only in-frame clones appear in the TCRdb table, and some are missing; sequencing was by immunoSEQ multiplex PCR. This table holds some 150,000 clones, around 86% found once. This clonotype originated in a man aged 25 to 40 in good health. The V gene is TRBV6-6, the J gene TRBJ1-1; 7 bases match TRBD1. Input material: blood. The CDR3 sequence: CASTLGGGGGRAEAFF. CDR3 DNA sequence: TGTGCCAGCACTCTTGGGGGAGGGGGCGGCAGGGCTGAAGCTTTCTTT.